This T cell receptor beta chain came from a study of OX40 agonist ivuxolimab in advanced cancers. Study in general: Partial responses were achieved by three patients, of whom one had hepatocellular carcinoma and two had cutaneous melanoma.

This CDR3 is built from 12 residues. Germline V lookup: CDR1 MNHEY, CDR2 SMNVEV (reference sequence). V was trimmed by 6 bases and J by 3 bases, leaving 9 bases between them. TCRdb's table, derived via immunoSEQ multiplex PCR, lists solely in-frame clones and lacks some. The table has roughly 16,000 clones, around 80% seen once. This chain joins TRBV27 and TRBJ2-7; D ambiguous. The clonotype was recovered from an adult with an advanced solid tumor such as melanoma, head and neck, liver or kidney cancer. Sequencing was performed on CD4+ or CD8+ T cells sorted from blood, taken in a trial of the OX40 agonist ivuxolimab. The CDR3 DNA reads TGTGCCAGCAGAAAAACGGTCTACGAGCAGTACTTC. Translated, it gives CASRKTVYEQYF.